The T cell receptor beta chain described here comes from a study of Graves' ophthalmopathy and Graves' hyperthyroidism. This clonotype appeared many times. The authors amplified TCR beta CDR3 regions from RNA transcripts. Investigators did first-round RT-PCR with HTBI primers, then second-round multiplex PCR. TCRdb re-analysed the multiplex PCR reads in MiXCR, keeping a single row per CDR3 protein. This sample has a few hundred thousand distinct CDR3 sequences, with 15% found just once. CDR3 length: 14 residues. Trimming stripped 3 bases from V and 7 bases from J, with 14 bases between. Germline CDR1 SGHRS, CDR2 YFSETQ.

The sample was peripheral blood. The J gene is TRBJ1-5, the V gene TRBV5-1; no firm D call. The receptor comes from a woman aged 18 to 35 with stable Graves' hyperthyroidism. In nucleotides, the CDR3 is TGCGCCAGCAGCTCGGGCCTCCAAGGGCAGCCCCAGCATTTT. Its translation is CASSSGLQGQPQHF.